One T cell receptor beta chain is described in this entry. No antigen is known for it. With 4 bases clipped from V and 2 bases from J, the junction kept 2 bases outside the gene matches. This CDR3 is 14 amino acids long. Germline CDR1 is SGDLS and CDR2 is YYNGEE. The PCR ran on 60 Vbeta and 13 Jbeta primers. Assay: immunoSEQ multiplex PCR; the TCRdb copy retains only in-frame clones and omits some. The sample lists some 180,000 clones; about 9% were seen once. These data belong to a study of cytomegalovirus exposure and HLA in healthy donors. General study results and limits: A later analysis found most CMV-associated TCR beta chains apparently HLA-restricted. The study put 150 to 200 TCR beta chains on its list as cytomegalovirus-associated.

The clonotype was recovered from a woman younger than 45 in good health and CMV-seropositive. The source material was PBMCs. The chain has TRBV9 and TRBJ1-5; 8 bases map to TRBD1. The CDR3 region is CASSLGQGNQPQHF. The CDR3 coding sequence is TGTGCCAGCAGCTTGGGACAGGGCAATCAGCCCCAGCATTTT.